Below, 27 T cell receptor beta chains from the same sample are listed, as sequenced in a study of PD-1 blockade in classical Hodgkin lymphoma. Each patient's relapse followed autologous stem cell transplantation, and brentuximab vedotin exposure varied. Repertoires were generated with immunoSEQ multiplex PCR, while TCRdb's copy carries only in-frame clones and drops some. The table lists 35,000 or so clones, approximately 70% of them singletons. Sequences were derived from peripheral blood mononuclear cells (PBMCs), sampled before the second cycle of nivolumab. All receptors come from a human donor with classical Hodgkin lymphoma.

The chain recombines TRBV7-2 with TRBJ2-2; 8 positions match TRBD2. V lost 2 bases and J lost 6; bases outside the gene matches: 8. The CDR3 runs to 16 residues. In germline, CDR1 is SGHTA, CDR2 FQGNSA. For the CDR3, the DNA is TGTGCCAGCAGCTTATTCGGCGGGGGGCTTCCCGGGGAGCTGTTTTTT. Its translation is CASSLFGGGLPGELFF.

This chain's CDR3 is CASGLYSNQPQHF. The CDR3 nucleotides read TGTGCCTCTGGACTTTATAGCAATCAGCCCCAGCATTTT. The V gene is TRBV10-3, the J gene TRBJ1-5; D unresolved. CDR1 and CDR2 from the germline V gene are ENHRY and SYGVKD. V lost 11 bases, J lost 0 bases, and 11 bases lay in between. The CDR3 runs to 13 residues.

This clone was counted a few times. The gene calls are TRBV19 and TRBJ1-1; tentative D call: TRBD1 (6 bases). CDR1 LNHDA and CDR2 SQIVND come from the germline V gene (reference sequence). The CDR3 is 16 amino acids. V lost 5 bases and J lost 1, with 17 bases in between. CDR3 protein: CASSGLGAPPNTEAFF. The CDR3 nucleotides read TGTGCCAGTAGTGGCCTGGGGGCCCCCCCGAACACTGAAGCTTTCTTT.

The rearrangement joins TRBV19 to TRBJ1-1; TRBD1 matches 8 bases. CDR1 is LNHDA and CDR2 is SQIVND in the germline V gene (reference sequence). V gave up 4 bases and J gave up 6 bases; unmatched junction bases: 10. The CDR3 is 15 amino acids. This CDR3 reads CASSNQGARAPEAFF. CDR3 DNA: TGTGCCAGTAGTAATCAGGGGGCCCGAGCCCCTGAAGCTTTCTTT.

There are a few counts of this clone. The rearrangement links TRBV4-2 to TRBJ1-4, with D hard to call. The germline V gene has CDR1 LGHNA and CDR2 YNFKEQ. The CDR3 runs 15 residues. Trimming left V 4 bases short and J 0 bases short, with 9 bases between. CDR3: CASSRLQATNEKLFF. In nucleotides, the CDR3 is TGTGCCAGCAGCCGTTTACAAGCAACTAATGAAAAACTGTTTTTT.

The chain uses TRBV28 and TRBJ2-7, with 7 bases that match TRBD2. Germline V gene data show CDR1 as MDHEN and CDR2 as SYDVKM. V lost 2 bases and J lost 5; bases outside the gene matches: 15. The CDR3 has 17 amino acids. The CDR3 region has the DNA TGTGCCAGCAGTTTAAGCCCGCTGGGGCGGGAGTCTAACGAGCAGTACTTC. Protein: CASSLSPLGRESNEQYF.

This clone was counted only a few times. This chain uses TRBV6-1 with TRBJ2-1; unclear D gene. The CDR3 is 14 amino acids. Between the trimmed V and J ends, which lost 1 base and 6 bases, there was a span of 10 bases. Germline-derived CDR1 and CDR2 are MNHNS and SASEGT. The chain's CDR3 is CASSEVLKSNEQFF. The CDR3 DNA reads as TGTGCCAGCAGTGAAGTTTTGAAGTCCAATGAGCAGTTCTTC.

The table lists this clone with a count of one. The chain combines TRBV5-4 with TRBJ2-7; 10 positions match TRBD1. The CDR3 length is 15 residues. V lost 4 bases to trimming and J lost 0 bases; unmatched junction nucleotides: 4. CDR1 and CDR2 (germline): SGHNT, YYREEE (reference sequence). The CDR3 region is CASSQGQGSSYEQYF. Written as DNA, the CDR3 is TGTGCCAGCAGCCAGGGACAGGGGAGCTCCTACGAGCAGTACTTC.

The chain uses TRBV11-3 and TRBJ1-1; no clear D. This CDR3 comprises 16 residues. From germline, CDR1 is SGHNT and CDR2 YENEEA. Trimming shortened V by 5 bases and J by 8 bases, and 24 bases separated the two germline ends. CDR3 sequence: CASSLESQPYPQEAFF. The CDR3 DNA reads TGTGCCAGCAGCCTTGAGTCCCAACCTTATCCACAGGAAGCTTTCTTT.

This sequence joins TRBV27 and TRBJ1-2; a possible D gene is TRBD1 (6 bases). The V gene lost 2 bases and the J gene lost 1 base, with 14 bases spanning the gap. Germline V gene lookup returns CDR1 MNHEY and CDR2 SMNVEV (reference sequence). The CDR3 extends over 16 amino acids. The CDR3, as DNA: TGTGCCAGCAGTTTAATTCAGGGACACTTTAACTATGGCTACACCTTC. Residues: CASSLIQGHFNYGYTF.

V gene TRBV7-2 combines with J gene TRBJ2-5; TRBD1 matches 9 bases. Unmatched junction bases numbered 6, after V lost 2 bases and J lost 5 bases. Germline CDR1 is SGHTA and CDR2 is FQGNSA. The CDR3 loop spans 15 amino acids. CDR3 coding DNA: TGTGCCAGCAGCTTAAGGGGGACAGGGCCCGAGACCCAGTACTTC. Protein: CASSLRGTGPETQYF.

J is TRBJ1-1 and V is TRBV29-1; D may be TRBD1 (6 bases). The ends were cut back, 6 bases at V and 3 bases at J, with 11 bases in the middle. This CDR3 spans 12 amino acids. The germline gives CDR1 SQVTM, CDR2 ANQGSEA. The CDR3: CSVRRGDTEAFF. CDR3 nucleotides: TGCAGCGTCAGGAGGGGGGACACTGAAGCTTTCTTT.

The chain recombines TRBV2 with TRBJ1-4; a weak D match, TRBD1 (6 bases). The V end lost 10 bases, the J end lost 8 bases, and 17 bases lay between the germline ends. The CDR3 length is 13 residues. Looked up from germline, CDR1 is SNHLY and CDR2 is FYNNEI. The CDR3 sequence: CATVLQGREKLFF. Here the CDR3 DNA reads TGTGCCACCGTTCTACAGGGACGGGAAAAACTGTTTTTT.

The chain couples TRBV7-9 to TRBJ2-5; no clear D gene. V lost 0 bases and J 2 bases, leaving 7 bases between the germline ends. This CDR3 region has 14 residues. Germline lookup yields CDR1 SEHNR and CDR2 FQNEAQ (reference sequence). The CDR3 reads CASSLAWSQETQYF. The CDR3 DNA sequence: TGTGCCAGCAGCTTAGCCTGGAGTCAAGAGACCCAGTACTTC.

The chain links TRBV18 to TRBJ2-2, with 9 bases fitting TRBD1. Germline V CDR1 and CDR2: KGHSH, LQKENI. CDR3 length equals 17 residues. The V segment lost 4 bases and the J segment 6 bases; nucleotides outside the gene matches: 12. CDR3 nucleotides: TGTGCCAGCTCACGTCAACAGGGGGCGGCTGGTGCCGGGGAGCTGTTTTTT. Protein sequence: CASSRQQGAAGAGELFF. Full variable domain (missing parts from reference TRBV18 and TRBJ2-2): NAGVMQNPRHLVRRRGQEARLRCSPMKGHSHVYWYRQLPEEGLKFMVYLQKENIIDESGMPKERFSAEFPKEGPSILRIQQVVRGDSAAYFCASSRQQGAAGAGELFFGEGSRLTVL.

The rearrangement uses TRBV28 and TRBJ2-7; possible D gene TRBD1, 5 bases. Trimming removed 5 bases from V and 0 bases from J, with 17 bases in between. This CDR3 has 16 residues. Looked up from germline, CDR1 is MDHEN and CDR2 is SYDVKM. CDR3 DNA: TGTGCCAGCAGTACATGGACACTTGATCACTCCTACGAGCAGTACTTC. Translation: CASSTWTLDHSYEQYF. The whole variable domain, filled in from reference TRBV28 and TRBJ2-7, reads DVKVTQSSRYLVKRTGEKVFLECVQDMDHENMFWYRQDPGLGLRLIYFSYDVKMKEKGDIPEGYSVSREKKERFSLILESASTNQTSMYLCASSTWTLDHSYEQYFGPGTRLTVT.

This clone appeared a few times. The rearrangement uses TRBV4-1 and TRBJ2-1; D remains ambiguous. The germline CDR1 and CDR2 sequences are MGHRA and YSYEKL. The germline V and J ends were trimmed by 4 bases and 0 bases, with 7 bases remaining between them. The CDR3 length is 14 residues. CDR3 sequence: CASSPVPSYNEQFF. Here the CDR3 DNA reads TGCGCCAGCAGCCCCGTCCCCTCCTACAATGAGCAGTTCTTC.

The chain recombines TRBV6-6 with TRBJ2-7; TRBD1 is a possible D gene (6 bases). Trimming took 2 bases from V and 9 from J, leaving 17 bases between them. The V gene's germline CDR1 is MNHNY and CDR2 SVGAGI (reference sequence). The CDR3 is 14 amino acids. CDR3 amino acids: CASSYGGAGAVQYF. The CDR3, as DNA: TGTGCCAGCAGTTACGGTGGGGCAGGGGCAGTGCAGTACTTC.

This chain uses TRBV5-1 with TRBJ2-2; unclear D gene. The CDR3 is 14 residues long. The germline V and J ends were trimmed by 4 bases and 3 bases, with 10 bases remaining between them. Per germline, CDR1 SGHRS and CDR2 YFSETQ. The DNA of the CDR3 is TGCGCCAGCAGCCCTGGGTTTTACACCGGGGAGCTGTTTTTT. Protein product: CASSPGFYTGELFF.

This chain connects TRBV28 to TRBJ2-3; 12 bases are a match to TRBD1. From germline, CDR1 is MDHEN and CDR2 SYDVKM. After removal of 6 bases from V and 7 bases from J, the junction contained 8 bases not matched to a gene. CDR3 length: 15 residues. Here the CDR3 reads CASSSPGQGAYTQYF. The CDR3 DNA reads TGTGCCAGCAGCTCTCCGGGACAGGGGGCGTATACGCAGTATTTT.

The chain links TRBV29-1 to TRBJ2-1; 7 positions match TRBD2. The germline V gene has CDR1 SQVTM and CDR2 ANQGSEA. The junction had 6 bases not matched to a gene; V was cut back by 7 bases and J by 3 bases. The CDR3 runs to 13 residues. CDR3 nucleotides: TGCAGCGCTGGACGCGGGAGCTACAATGAGCAGTTCTTC. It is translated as CSAGRGSYNEQFF.

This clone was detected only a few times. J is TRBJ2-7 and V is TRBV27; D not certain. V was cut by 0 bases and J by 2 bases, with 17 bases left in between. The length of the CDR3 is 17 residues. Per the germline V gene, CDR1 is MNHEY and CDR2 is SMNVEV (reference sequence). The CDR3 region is CASSLSPGPGFPYEQYF. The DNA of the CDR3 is TGTGCCAGCAGTTTATCTCCAGGCCCCGGGTTTCCCTACGAGCAGTACTTC.

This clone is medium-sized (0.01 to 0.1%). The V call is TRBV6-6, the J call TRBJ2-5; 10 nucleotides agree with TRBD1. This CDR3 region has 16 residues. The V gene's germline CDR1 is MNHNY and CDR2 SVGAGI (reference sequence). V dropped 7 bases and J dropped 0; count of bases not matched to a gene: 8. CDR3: CASTTGQGTYQETQYF. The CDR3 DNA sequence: TGTGCCAGCACCACGGGACAGGGGACGTACCAAGAGACCCAGTACTTC.

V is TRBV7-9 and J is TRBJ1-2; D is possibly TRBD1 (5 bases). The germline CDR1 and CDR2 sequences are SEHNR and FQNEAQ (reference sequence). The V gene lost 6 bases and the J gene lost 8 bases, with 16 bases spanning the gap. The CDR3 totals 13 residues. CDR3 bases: TGTGCCAGCAGACCCGACAGCTCATGGGGCTACACCTTC. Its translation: CASRPDSSWGYTF.

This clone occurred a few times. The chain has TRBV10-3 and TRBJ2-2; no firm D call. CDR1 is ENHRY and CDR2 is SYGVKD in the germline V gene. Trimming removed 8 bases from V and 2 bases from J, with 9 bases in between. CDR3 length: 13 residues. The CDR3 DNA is TGTGCCATCTCTCCGGTAAACACCGGGGAGCTGTTTTTT. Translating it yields CAISPVNTGELFF.

CDR3 sequence reads: CAWSDGGWSGKLFF. The CDR3 DNA is TGTGCCTGGAGTGACGGGGGTTGGAGCGGAAAACTGTTTTTT. J is TRBJ1-4 and V is TRBV30; TRBD1 might be the D (5 bases). Trimming took off 1 base at V and 10 bases at J, with 16 bases between the two ends. CDR3 length equals 14 residues. Germline loops: CDR1 GTSNPN, CDR2 SVGIG (reference sequence).

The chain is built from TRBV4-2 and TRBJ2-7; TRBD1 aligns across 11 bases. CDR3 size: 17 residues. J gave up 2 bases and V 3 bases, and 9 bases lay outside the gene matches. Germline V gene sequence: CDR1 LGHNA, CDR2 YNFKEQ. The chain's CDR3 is CASSQRYRDRGAYEQYF. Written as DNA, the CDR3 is TGTGCCAGCAGCCAGCGGTACAGGGACAGGGGGGCCTACGAGCAGTACTTC.